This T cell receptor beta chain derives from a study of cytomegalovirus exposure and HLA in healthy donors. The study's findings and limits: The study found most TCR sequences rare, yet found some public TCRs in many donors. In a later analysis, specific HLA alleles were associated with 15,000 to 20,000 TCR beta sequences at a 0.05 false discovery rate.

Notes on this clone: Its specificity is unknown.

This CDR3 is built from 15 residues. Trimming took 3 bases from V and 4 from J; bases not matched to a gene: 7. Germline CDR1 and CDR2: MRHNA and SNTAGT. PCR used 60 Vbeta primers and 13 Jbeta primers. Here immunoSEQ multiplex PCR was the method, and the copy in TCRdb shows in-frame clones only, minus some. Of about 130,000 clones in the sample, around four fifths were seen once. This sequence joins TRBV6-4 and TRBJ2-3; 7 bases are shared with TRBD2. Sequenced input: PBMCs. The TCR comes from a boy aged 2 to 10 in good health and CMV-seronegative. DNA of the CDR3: TGTGCCAGCAGTGAGGTAGCGGGCGCAGCAGATACGCAGTATTTT. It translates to CASSEVAGAADTQYF.